The clone carrying this T cell receptor (beta chain) was seen ten or more times. Its antigen is undetermined. This record comes from a study of neurological immune-mediated disorders. Findings and caveats of the study: Healthy controls had more TCR clonal expansion than multiple sclerosis, which showed the least, whereas HTLV-1-associated myelopathy showed the most.

A 10-nucleotide random UMI tagged transcripts in template-switch 5'RACE cDNA synthesis. From the 5' RACE reads, TCRdb called clonotypes with MiXCR, one entry per CDR3 protein. The sample contains about 25,000 distinct CDR3 sequences, 2.5% to 4% of which appear only once. Germline V gene lookup returns CDR1 SGHTA and CDR2 FQGNSA. This CDR3 region has 15 residues. V was pared by 5 bases and J by 0 bases, with 14 bases between. The receptor comes from a woman in her twenties or thirties with multiple sclerosis. The J gene is TRBJ2-7, the V gene TRBV7-2; tentative D call: TRBD2 (6 bases). The sample consisted of PBMCs. The CDR3 nucleotides read TGTGCCAGCAGCGCCCTGGGGGGAAACTCCTACGAGCAGTACTTC. This translates into CASSALGGNSYEQYF.